The present T cell receptor beta chain was sequenced within a study of OX40 agonist ivuxolimab in advanced cancers. About the research overall: Prior checkpoint blockade (anti-PD-1, anti-PD-L1 or anti-CTLA-4) was permitted; around 40% had it.

The table came from immunoSEQ multiplex PCR; TCRdb's copy has only in-frame clones and leaves some out. The sample yields more than 65,000 clones, approximately 88% seen once. The CDR3 spans 13 residues. V was clipped by 0 bases and J by 8 bases, with 8 bases between them. CDR1 is SGHAT and CDR2 is FQNNGV in the germline V gene. This receptor was identified in an adult with an advanced solid tumor such as melanoma, head and neck, liver or kidney cancer. The chain couples TRBV11-2 to TRBJ2-1; weak D call: TRBD1 (5 bases). This specimen was CD4+ or CD8+ T cells sorted from blood, taken in a trial of the OX40 agonist ivuxolimab. CDR3 region: CASSLDRADEQFF. CDR3 bases: TGTGCCAGCAGCTTAGACAGGGCAGATGAGCAGTTCTTC.